The next 22 T cell receptor beta chains were all read from a single sample in a study of CD8+ T cells in alopecia areata. cDNA serving as the sequencing template came from extracted, reverse transcribed RNA. Only in-frame clones appear in the TCRdb table, and some are missing; sequencing was by immunoSEQ multiplex PCR. Of hundreds of thousands of clones detected, approximately 61% appear once; the ten largest clones hold 1% to 1.5%. Specimen: CD4+ T cells sorted from blood, collected at week 0. The source of these receptors is a human donor with alopecia areata.

This clone was seen a few times. V is TRBV7-3 and J is TRBJ1-6, with 7 bases lining up with TRBD1. The CDR3 is 16 residues long. The trim removed 5 bases at V and 8 bases at J, leaving 12 bases unmatched. Germline lookup yields CDR1 SGHTA and CDR2 FQGTGA. CDR3 in DNA: TGTGCCAGCAGCAGAGACGGGAGACAGGGTTATTCACCCCTCCACTTT. This translates into CASSRDGRQGYSPLHF.

The chain uses TRBV18 and TRBJ1-6; no definite D call. The CDR3 totals 15 residues. The germline V and J ends were trimmed by 2 bases and 8 bases, with 13 bases remaining between them. Germline lookup yields CDR1 KGHSH and CDR2 LQKENI. The DNA for the CDR3 is TGTGCCAGCTCACCAAGGGAGAAGCAGCATTCACCCCTCCACTTT. Its translation is CASSPREKQHSPLHF.

This sequence joins TRBV30 and TRBJ1-5; the D gene is possibly TRBD1 (5 bases). Germline V CDR1 and CDR2: GTSNPN, SVGIG (reference sequence). CDR3 length equals 13 residues. Trimming took off 3 bases at V and 5 bases at J, with 11 bases between the two ends. This CDR3 reads CAWRSGLDQPQHF. The CDR3 DNA follows: TGTGCCTGGAGGTCAGGGTTGGATCAGCCCCAGCATTTT.

V gene TRBV7-6 combines with J gene TRBJ2-5, with TRBD1 matching 8 bases. V shed 3 bases and J 5 bases; nucleotides not matched to a gene: 5. This CDR3 has 14 residues. Per the germline V gene, CDR1 is SGHVS and CDR2 is FNYEAQ. The chain's CDR3 is CASSFTGGLETQYF. The CDR3 DNA sequence: TGTGCCAGCAGCTTTACAGGGGGGCTCGAGACCCAGTACTTC.

CDR3 nucleotide sequence: TGTGCCAGCAGGGCCGGGGCCTACGAGCAGTACTTC. Its protein product is CASRAGAYEQYF. The chain joins TRBV2 to TRBJ2-7; D might be TRBD2 (5 bases). The V and J ends lost 6 bases and 2 bases respectively, with 8 bases between them. This CDR3 has 12 residues. CDR1 is SNHLY and CDR2 is FYNNEI in the germline V gene.

This chain links TRBV30 with TRBJ2-1, with D unresolved. The CDR3 length is 14 residues. The germline V gene encodes CDR1 GTSNPN and CDR2 SVGIG (reference sequence). V was trimmed by 3 bases and J by 7 bases, leaving 16 bases between them. Here the CDR3 DNA reads TGTGCCTGGAGAGTTTGGGCCCCTGGGAATGAGCAGTTCTTC. Its translation is CAWRVWAPGNEQFF.

The genes are TRBV30 and TRBJ1-1; possibly TRBD1 for D (6 bases). The germline CDR1 and CDR2 sequences are GTSNPN and SVGIG (reference sequence). This CDR3 region has 12 residues. The V end was cut by 3 bases, the J end by 4 bases, with 9 bases between. CDR3 amino acids: CAWRARGTEAFF. CDR3 nucleotide sequence: TGTGCCTGGAGGGCCAGGGGCACTGAAGCTTTCTTT.

A single count supports this clone. This chain uses TRBV4-3 with TRBJ1-2; possible D gene TRBD1, 6 bases. Germline values: CDR1 LGHNA, CDR2 YSLEER. V was cut by 0 bases and J by 6 bases, with 11 bases left in between. The CDR3 covers 14 residues. The CDR3 here is CASSQDPRGDGYTF. The CDR3 nucleotides are TGCGCCAGCAGCCAAGATCCCAGGGGAGATGGCTACACCTTC.

The table lists this clone with a few counts. The chain carries TRBV30 and TRBJ1-1; the D is unclear. Germline CDR1 and CDR2: GTSNPN and SVGIG (reference sequence). CDR3 length: 13 residues. With 3 bases removed from V and 5 bases from J, the gap between germline ends came to 13 bases. CDR3 sequence: CAWSSFTVTEAFF. The CDR3 nucleotides read TGTGCCTGGAGCTCATTTACTGTGACTGAAGCTTTCTTT.

This clone came up once. The rearrangement uses TRBV29-1 and TRBJ1-2; D is unresolved. CDR3 length: 13 residues. In germline, CDR1 is SQVTM, CDR2 ANQGSEA. V was cut by 6 bases and J by 0 bases, with 11 bases left in between. As DNA, the CDR3 is TGCAGCGTCCTCCCAGTTACTAACTATGGCTACACCTTC. Protein sequence: CSVLPVTNYGYTF.

The V and J genes are TRBV7-2 and TRBJ2-5; no definite D call. Per germline, CDR1 SGHTA and CDR2 FQGNSA. V was shortened by 5 bases and J by 10 bases, with 11 bases between the two germline ends. The CDR3 has 11 residues. The CDR3, as DNA: TGTGCCAGCAGCCCCGTGGGCGACCAGTACTTC. The encoded protein is CASSPVGDQYF.

The chain has TRBV30 and TRBJ2-6; a possible D gene is TRBD1 (5 bases). The CDR3 covers 16 residues. Germline lookup yields CDR1 GTSNPN and CDR2 SVGIG (reference sequence). V was shortened by 1 base and J by 1 base, with 11 bases between the two germline ends. CDR3 in DNA: TGTGCCTGGAGTGATCCAGGGTGGTCTGGGGCCAACGTCCTGACTTTC. Its protein product is CAWSDPGWSGANVLTF.

The chain carries TRBV30 and TRBJ1-6; 7 bases fit TRBD1. Germline V gives CDR1 GTSNPN, CDR2 SVGIG (reference sequence). With 5 bases clipped from V and 6 bases from J, the junction kept 7 bases outside the gene matches. The CDR3 is made up of 14 amino acids. The CDR3 DNA is TGTGCCTGGGGGACAGTGATGCTTAATTCACCCCTCCACTTT. Translated: CAWGTVMLNSPLHF.

The V gene is TRBV10-3, the J gene TRBJ1-2; no clear D gene. CDR3 size: 18 residues. Trimming left V 0 bases short and J 0 bases short, with 17 bases between. In germline, CDR1 is ENHRY, CDR2 SYGVKD. CDR3 in amino acids: CAISESNMKNRTNYGYTF. For the CDR3, the DNA is TGTGCCATCAGTGAGTCGAATATGAAGAACCGTACTAACTATGGCTACACCTTC.

V gene TRBV9 combines with J gene TRBJ2-3, with D hard to call. Trimming pared 0 bases from V and 2 bases from J, leaving 4 bases between. There are 13 residues in the CDR3. Germline-derived CDR1 and CDR2 are SGDLS and YYNGEE. CDR3 region: CASSVGPTDTQYF. CDR3 nucleotides: TGTGCCAGCAGCGTAGGCCCCACAGATACGCAGTATTTT.

The rearrangement joins TRBV29-1 to TRBJ2-1, with D possibly matching TRBD1 (5 bases). Trimming took 0 bases from V and 1 from J, leaving 13 bases between them. Germline V lookup: CDR1 SQVTM, CDR2 ANQGSEA. The CDR3 length is 16 residues. CDR3 nucleotides: TGCAGCGTTGAAGAACGAGACAGTAGTTCCTACAATGAGCAGTTCTTC. As protein: CSVEERDSSSYNEQFF.

A single count supports this clone. This chain joins TRBV5-1 and TRBJ2-1, with 11 nucleotides matching TRBD1. From germline, CDR1 is SGHRS and CDR2 YFSETQ. The CDR3 is made up of 12 amino acids. The V segment lost 5 bases and the J segment 9 bases; nucleotides outside the gene matches: 1. DNA of the CDR3: TGCGCCAGCAGGGACAGGGGGCGTGAGCAGTTCTTC. This encodes CASRDRGREQFF. Supplemented by reference TRBV5-1 and TRBJ2-1, the full variable domain reads KAGVTQTPRYLIKTRGQQVTLSCSPISGHRSVSWYQQTPGQGLQFLFEYFSETQRNKGNFPGRFSGRQFSNSRSEMNVSTLELGDSALYLCASRDRGREQFFGPGTRLTVL.

The rearrangement joins TRBV30 to TRBJ2-7; 11 positions match TRBD2. The germline V gene has CDR1 GTSNPN and CDR2 SVGIG (reference sequence). J lost 6 bases, V lost 1 base, and 5 bases had no gene match. The CDR3 has 14 amino acids. In DNA form, the CDR3 reads TGTGCCTGGAGTGCGACTAGCGGGGCGTCCGAGCAGTACTTC. This translates into CAWSATSGASEQYF.

The genes are TRBV20-1 and TRBJ1-3; no clear D gene. Germline CDR1 is DFQATT and CDR2 is SNEGSKA (reference sequence). V was clipped by 1 base and J by 4 bases, with 2 bases between them. The CDR3 length is 11 residues. DNA for the CDR3: TGCAGTGCTAGAGCCGGAAACACCATATATTTT. It yields the protein CSARAGNTIYF.

The V call is TRBV19, the J call TRBJ1-1; D unresolved. Trimming removed 4 bases at V and 8 bases at J, with 8 bases between. The CDR3 contains 11 residues. Germline V gene lookup returns CDR1 LNHDA and CDR2 SQIVND (reference sequence). CDR3 DNA: TGTGCCAGTAGTAATAGAGGGGAAGCTTTCTTT. As protein: CASSNRGEAFF. Full variable domain (outside the CDR3, taken from reference TRBV19 and TRBJ1-1): DGGITQSPKYLFRKEGQNVTLSCEQNLNHDAMYWYRQDPGQGLRLIYYSQIVNDFQKGDIAEGYSVSREKKESFPLTVTSAQKNPTAFYLCASSNRGEAFFGQGTRLTVV.

There are a few counts of this clone. The gene calls are TRBV5-1 and TRBJ1-1; D is ambiguous. CDR1 is SGHRS and CDR2 is YFSETQ in the germline V gene. The CDR3 runs 15 residues. Trimming shortened V by 3 bases and J by 3 bases, and 15 bases separated the two germline ends. Written as DNA, the CDR3 is TGCGCCAGCAGCTCCGGGCGCGAATGGGACACTGAAGCTTTCTTT. Translation: CASSSGREWDTEAFF.

This chain joins TRBV4-1 and TRBJ1-1; 8 bases align to TRBD1. V dropped 5 bases and J dropped 3; count of bases not matched to a gene: 8. The germline CDR1 and CDR2 sequences are MGHRA and YSYEKL. The CDR3 is 15 amino acids. CDR3 bases: TGCGCCAGCAGCACCCGGACAGGGAGGGACACTGAAGCTTTCTTT. Its protein product is CASSTRTGRDTEAFF.